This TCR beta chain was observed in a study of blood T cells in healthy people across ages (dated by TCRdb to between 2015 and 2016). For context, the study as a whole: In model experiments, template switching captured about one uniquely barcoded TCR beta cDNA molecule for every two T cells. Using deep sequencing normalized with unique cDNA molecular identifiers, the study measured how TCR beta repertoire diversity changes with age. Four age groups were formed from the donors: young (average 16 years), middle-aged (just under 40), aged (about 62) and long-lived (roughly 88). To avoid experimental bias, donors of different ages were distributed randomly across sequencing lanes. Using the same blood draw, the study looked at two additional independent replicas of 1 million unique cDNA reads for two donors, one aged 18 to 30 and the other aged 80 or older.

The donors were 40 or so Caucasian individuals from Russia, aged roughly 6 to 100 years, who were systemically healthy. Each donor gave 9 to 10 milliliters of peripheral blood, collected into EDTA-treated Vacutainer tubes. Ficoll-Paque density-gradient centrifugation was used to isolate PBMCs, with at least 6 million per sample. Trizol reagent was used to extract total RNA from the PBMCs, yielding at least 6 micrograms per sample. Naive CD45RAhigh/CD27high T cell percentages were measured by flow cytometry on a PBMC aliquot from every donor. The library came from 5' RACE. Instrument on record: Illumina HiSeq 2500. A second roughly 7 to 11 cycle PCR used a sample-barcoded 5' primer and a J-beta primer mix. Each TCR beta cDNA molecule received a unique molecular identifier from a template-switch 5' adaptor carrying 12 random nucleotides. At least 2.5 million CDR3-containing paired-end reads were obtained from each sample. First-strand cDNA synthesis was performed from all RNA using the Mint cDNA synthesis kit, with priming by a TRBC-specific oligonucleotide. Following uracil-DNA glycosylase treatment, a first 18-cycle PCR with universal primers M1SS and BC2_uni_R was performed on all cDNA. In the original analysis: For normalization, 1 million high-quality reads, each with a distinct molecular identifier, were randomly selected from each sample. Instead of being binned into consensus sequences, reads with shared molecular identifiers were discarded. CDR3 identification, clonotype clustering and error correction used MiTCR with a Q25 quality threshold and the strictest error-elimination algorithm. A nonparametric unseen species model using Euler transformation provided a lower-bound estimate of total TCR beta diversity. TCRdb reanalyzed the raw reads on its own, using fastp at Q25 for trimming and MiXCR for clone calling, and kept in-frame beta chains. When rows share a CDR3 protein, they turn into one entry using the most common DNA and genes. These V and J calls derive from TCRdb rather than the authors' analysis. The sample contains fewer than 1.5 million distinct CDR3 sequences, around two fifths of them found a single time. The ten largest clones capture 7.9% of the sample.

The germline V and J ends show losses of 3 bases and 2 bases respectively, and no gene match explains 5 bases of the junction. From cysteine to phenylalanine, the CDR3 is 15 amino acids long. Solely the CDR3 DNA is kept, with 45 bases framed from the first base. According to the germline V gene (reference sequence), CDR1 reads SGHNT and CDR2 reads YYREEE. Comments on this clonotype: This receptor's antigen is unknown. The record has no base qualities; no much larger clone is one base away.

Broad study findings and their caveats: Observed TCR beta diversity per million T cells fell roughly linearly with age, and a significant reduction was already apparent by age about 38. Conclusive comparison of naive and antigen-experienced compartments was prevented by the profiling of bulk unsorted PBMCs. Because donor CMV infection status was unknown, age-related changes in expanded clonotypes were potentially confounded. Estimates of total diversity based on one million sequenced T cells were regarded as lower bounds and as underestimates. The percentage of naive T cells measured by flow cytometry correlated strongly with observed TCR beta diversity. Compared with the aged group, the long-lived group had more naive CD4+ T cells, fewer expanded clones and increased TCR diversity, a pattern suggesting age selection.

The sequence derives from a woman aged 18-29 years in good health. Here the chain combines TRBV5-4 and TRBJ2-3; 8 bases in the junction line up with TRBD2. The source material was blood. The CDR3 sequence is CASSSLAGPTDTQYF. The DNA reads TGTGCCAGCAGCTCATTAGCGGGACCCACAGATACGCAGTATTTT.